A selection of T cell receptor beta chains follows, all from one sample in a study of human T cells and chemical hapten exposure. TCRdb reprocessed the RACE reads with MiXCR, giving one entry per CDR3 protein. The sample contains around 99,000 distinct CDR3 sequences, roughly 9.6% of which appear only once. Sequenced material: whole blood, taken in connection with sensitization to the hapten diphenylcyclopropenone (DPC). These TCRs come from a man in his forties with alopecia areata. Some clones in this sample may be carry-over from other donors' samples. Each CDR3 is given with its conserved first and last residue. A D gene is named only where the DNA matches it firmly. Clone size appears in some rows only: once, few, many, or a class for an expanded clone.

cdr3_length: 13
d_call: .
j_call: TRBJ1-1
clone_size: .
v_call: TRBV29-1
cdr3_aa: CSVEAADSLEAFF
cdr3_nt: TGCAGCGTTGAGGCCGCTGACTCCCTGGAAGCTTTCTTT

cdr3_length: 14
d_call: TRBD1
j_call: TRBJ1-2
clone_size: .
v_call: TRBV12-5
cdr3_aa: CASAPRTGGHGYTF
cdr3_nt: TGTGCTAGTGCCCCTCGGACAGGGGGCCATGGCTACACCTTC

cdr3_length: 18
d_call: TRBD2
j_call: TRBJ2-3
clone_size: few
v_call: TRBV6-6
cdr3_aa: CASSYSTSSAYSTDTQYF
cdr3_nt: TGTGCCAGCAGTTACTCGACTAGCAGCGCTTATAGCACAGATACGCAGTATTTT

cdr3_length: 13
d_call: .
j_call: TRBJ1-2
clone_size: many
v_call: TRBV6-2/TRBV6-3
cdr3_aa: CASSKRKSAGYTF
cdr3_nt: TGTGCCAGCAGTAAAAGGAAGTCGGCCGGCTACACCTTC

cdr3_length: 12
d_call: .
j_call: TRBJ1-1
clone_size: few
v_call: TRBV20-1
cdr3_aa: CSARDGRTEAFF
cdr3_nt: TGCAGTGCTCGGGACGGTAGGACTGAAGCTTTCTTT

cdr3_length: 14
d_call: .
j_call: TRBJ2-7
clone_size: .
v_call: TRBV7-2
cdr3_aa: CASSFAGTAYEQYF
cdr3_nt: TGTGCCAGCAGCTTCGCCGGGACGGCCTACGAGCAGTACTTC

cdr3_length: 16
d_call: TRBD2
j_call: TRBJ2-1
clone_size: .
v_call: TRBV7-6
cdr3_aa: CASSLESSGRNNEQFF
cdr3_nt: TGTGCCAGCAGCTTAGAGTCTAGCGGGAGGAACAATGAGCAGTTCTTC

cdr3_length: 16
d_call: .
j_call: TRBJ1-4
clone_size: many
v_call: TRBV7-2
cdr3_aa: CASSSGGAGAGEKLFF
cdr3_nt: TGTGCCAGCAGTTCAGGCGGGGCAGGGGCAGGTGAAAAACTGTTTTTT

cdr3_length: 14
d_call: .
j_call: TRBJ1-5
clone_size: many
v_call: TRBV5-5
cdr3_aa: CASSTGGDNQPQHF
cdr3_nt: TGTGCCAGCAGCACTGGGGGTGACAATCAGCCCCAGCATTTT

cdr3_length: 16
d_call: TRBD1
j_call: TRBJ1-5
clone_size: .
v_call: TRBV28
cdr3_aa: CASSLPGGLGNQPQHF
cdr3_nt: TGTGCCAGCAGCCTACCAGGGGGCTTGGGCAATCAGCCCCAGCATTTT

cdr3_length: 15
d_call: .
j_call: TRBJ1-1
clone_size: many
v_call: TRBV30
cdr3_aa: CAWSSGLYRRTEAFF
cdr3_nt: TGTGCCTGGAGCTCCGGACTTTACAGAAGGACTGAAGCTTTCTTT

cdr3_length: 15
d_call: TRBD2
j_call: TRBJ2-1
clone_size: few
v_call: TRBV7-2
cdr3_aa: CASSFYLAGTNEQFF
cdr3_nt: TGTGCCAGCAGCTTCTACCTAGCGGGAACGAATGAGCAGTTCTTC

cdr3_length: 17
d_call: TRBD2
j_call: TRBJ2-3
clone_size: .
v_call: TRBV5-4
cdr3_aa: CASSSGTSGRSTDTQYF
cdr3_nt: TGTGCCAGCAGCTCGGGGACTAGCGGGAGGTCCACAGATACGCAGTATTTT

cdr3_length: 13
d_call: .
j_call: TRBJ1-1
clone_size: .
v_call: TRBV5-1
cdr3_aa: CASSPSSTVEAFF
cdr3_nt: TGCGCCAGCAGCCCCTCTTCTACGGTTGAAGCTTTCTTT

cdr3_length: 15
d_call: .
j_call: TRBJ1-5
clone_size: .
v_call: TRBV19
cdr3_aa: CASSFSGLSNQPQHF
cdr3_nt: TGTGCCAGTAGTTTCTCAGGACTGAGCAATCAGCCCCAGCATTTT

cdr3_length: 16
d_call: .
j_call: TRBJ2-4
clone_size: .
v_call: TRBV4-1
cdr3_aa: CASSQFMTLAKNIQYF
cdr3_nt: TGCGCCAGCAGCCAATTTATGACTCTAGCCAAAAACATTCAGTACTTC

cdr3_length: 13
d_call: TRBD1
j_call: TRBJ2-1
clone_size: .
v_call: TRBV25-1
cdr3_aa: CATRTGGGNEQFF
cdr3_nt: TGTGCCACCCGGACAGGGGGGGGCAATGAGCAGTTCTTC

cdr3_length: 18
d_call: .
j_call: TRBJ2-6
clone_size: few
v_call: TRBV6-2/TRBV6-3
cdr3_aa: CASSYPTGRSSGANVLTF
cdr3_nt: TGTGCCAGCAGTTACCCGACAGGGAGGAGCTCTGGGGCCAACGTCCTGACTTTC